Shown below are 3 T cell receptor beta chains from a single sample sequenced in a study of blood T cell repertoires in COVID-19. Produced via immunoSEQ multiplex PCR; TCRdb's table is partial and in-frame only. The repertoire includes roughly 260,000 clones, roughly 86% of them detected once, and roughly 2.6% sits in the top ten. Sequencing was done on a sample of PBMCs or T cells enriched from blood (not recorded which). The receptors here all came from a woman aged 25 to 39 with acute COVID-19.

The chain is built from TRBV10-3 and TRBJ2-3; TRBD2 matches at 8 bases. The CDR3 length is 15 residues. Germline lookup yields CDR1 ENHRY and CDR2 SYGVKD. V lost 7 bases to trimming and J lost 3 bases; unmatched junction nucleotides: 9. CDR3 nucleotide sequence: TGTGCCATCATGGAACGCGGGGGGCAGACAGATACGCAGTATTTT. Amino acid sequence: CAIMERGGQTDTQYF.

The CDR3: CASSSADRGSRETQYF. CDR3 sequence (DNA): TGCGCCAGCTCATCCGCGGACAGGGGGTCGCGGGAGACCCAGTACTTC. V and J are TRBV5-1 and TRBJ2-5; TRBD1 agrees at 10 bases. CDR1 is SGHRS, CDR2 YFSETQ, per germline. The CDR3 is made up of 16 amino acids. Trimming removed 7 bases from V and 5 bases from J; junction bases left unmatched: 14.

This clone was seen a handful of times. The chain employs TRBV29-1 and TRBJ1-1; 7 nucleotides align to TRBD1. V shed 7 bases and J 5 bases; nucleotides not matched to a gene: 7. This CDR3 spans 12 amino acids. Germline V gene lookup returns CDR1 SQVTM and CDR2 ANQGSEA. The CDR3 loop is CSAGHRGTEAFF. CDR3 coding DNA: TGCAGCGCCGGACACAGGGGTACTGAAGCTTTCTTT.